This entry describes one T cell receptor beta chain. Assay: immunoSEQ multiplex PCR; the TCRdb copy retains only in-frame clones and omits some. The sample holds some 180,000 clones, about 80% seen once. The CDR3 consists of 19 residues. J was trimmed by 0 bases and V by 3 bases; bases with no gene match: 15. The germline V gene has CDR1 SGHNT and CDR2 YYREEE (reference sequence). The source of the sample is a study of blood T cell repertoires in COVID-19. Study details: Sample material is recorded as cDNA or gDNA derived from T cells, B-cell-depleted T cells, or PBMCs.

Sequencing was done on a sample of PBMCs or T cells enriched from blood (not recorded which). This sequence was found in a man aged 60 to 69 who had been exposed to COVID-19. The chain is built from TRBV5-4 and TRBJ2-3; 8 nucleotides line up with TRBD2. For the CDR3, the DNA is TGTGCCAGCAGCTCCTGGACTAGCTTGATAGACCCGAGCACAGATACGCAGTATTTT. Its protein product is CASSSWTSLIDPSTDTQYF. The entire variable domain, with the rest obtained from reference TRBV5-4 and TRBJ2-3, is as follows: ETGVTQSPTHLIKTRGQQVTLRCSSQSGHNTVSWYQQALGQGPQFIFQYYREEENGRGNFPPRFSGLQFPNYSSELNVNALELDDSALYLCASSSWTSLIDPSTDTQYFGPGTRLTVL.